The 18 T cell receptor beta chains listed next were all sequenced from one sample in a study of T cell repertoires in ileal Crohn's disease. As to time point: proximal margin of the surgical specimen (macroscopically non-inflamed). TCRdb keeps only in-frame clones here, not all; method: immunoSEQ multiplex PCR. The table records some 5,400 clones, roughly 80% of them present only once. The sequenced sample was ileal tissue. These TCRs come from an adult with Crohn's disease.

The gene calls are TRBV7-6 and TRBJ1-6, with TRBD1 matching 8 bases. Trimming removed 0 bases from V and 11 bases from J; junction bases left unmatched: 6. This CDR3 spans 15 amino acids. The germline CDR1 and CDR2 sequences are SGHVS and FNYEAQ. CDR3 amino acids: CASSLAGQGSPPLHF. The CDR3, as DNA: TGTGCCAGCAGCTTAGCCGGACAGGGTAGCCCACCCCTCCACTTT.

The chain links TRBV5-1 to TRBJ1-3, with no clear D. CDR3 length: 16 amino acids. V shed 0 bases and J shed 0 bases, with 10 bases lying between them. Germline CDR1 SGHRS, CDR2 YFSETQ. CDR3 sequence reads: CASSLEGLNSGNTIYF. The DNA of the CDR3 is TGCGCCAGCAGCTTGGAAGGTCTTAACTCTGGAAACACCATATATTTT.

This chain links TRBV6-5 with TRBJ2-5; 11 bases map to TRBD2. There are 15 residues in the CDR3. The germline V gene has CDR1 MNHEY and CDR2 SVGAGI. The V and J ends lost 4 bases and 5 bases, in that order; junction bases with no gene match: 6. CDR3 bases: TGTGCCAGCAGTTTTAGCGGGAGGGCCTCGGAGACCCAGTACTTC. Translating gives CASSFSGRASETQYF.

This clone was seen a handful of times. The rearrangement joins TRBV28 to TRBJ2-1; D is ambiguous. This CDR3 region has 15 residues. Germline values: CDR1 MDHEN, CDR2 SYDVKM. The V end was cut by 8 bases, the J end by 2 bases, with 16 bases between. The chain's CDR3 is CASDRLGGAYNEQFF. DNA of the CDR3: TGTGCCAGCGACCGGTTGGGCGGAGCCTACAATGAGCAGTTCTTC.

This clone has a single count. The gene calls are TRBV4-3 and TRBJ2-1, with 11 bases fitting TRBD2. This CDR3 is built from 14 residues. The V segment lost 8 bases and the J segment 3 bases; nucleotides outside the gene matches: 3. The germline CDR1 and CDR2 sequences are LGHNA and YSLEER. CDR3: CASGTSGVYNEQFF. The CDR3 DNA sequence: TGCGCCAGCGGGACTAGCGGAGTCTACAATGAGCAGTTCTTC.

This sequence joins TRBV6-5 and TRBJ2-1, with 11 bases aligning to TRBD2. The V gene's germline CDR1 is MNHEY and CDR2 SVGAGI. This CDR3 comprises 12 residues. J gave up 12 bases and V 7 bases, and 5 bases lay outside the gene matches. Written as DNA, the CDR3 is TGTGCCAGCATCGGACTAGCGGGTCGGCAGTTCTTC. This encodes CASIGLAGRQFF.

In its sample, this clone was seen a few times. The chain recombines TRBV14 with TRBJ1-2, with D unresolved. Trimming took 1 base from V and 8 from J, leaving 20 bases between them. Germline assignment: CDR1 SGHDN and CDR2 FVKESK. The CDR3 totals 16 residues. CDR3: CASSQGGAFSPGGYTF. The DNA for the CDR3 is TGTGCCAGCAGCCAAGGGGGAGCGTTTTCCCCGGGCGGCTACACCTTC.

V gene TRBV5-1 combines with J gene TRBJ2-3; 11 bases are a match to TRBD2. The CDR3 runs to 14 residues. V lost 6 bases to trimming and J lost 3 bases; unmatched junction nucleotides: 3. Germline V gene sequence: CDR1 SGHRS, CDR2 YFSETQ. In nucleotides, the CDR3 is TGCGCCAGCAAACTAGCGGGAGAGACAGATACGCAGTATTTT. Its translation: CASKLAGETDTQYF.

V and J are TRBV7-3 and TRBJ2-1; 7 nucleotides match TRBD1. The ends lost 5 bases at V and 4 bases at J; junction bases unmatched: 8. This CDR3 has 15 residues. Germline V lookup: CDR1 SGHTA, CDR2 FQGTGA. For the CDR3, the DNA is TGTGCCAGCAGCACAATTCCGGGACAGTACAATGAGCAGTTCTTC. Its translation is CASSTIPGQYNEQFF.

In its sample, this clone was seen once. V is TRBV10-3 and J is TRBJ2-5; TRBD2 matches 7 bases. With 0 bases clipped from V and 5 bases from J, the junction kept 3 bases outside the gene matches. Germline V gives CDR1 ENHRY, CDR2 SYGVKD. This CDR3 has 14 residues. The CDR3 DNA reads TGTGCCATCAGTGAGTCGACTAGCTACGAGACCCAGTACTTC. This translates into CAISESTSYETQYF.

The V call is TRBV7-3, the J call TRBJ2-1; 13 bases map to TRBD2. CDR3 size: 16 residues. The ends lost 5 bases at V and 6 bases at J; junction bases unmatched: 7. Germline values: CDR1 SGHTA, CDR2 FQGTGA. CDR3 DNA: TGTGCCAGCAGCCCAACTAGCGGGGGGGCCCCCAATGAGCAGTTCTTC. Translating it yields CASSPTSGGAPNEQFF. Looking up the rest from reference TRBV7-3 and TRBJ2-1 gives the full variable domain: GAGVSQTPSNKVTEKGKYVELRCDPISGHTALYWYRQSLGQGPEFLIYFQGTGAADDSGLPNDRFFAVRPEGSVSTLKIQRTERGDSAVYLCASSPTSGGAPNEQFFGPGTRLTVL.

The chain uses TRBV7-9 and TRBJ1-4; a weak D match, TRBD1 (5 bases). V was clipped by 3 bases and J by 1 base, with 12 bases between them. Per germline, CDR1 SEHNR and CDR2 FQNEAQ (reference sequence). The CDR3 is 16 amino acids. The CDR3 region is CASSFPRDGTNEKLFF. For the CDR3, the DNA is TGTGCCAGCAGCTTCCCCAGGGACGGAACTAATGAAAAACTGTTTTTT.

The chain uses TRBV10-3 and TRBJ1-1, with TRBD1 matching over 8 bases. After removal of 6 bases from V and 2 bases from J, the junction contained 20 bases not matched to a gene. This CDR3 has 19 residues. Germline CDR1 is ENHRY and CDR2 is SYGVKD. CDR3 sequence: CAIRGGTGGVSSGNTEAFF. The CDR3 DNA reads TGTGCCATCAGAGGGGGTACAGGGGGTGTCTCTTCGGGAAACACTGAAGCTTTCTTT.

The chain combines TRBV6-1 with TRBJ1-2; D is possibly TRBD1 (5 bases). Germline loops: CDR1 MNHNS, CDR2 SASEGT. Trimming cost V 1 base and J 2 bases, with 8 bases left between them. This CDR3 region has 14 residues. The CDR3 here is CASSEGAGNYGYTF. In nucleotides, the CDR3 is TGTGCCAGCAGTGAAGGGGCAGGGAACTATGGCTACACCTTC.

The chain uses TRBV19 and TRBJ1-2, with 8 bases lining up with TRBD1. V lost 7 bases, J lost 3 bases, and 7 bases stayed unmatched. The CDR3 totals 14 residues. Germline V gene lookup returns CDR1 LNHDA and CDR2 SQIVND (reference sequence). CDR3 in amino acids: CASTDRGKYYGYTF. Here the CDR3 DNA reads TGTGCCAGTACAGACAGGGGAAAATACTATGGCTACACCTTC.

CDR3 sequence: CASSTRNTEAFF. CDR3 in DNA: TGTGCCAGCAGCACAAGGAACACTGAAGCTTTCTTT. The chain is built from TRBV6-6 and TRBJ1-1; no clear D gene. Germline V gene lookup returns CDR1 MNHNY and CDR2 SVGAGI (reference sequence). Trimming shortened V by 6 bases and J by 1 base, and 6 bases separated the two germline ends. This CDR3 is built from 12 residues.

Written as DNA, the CDR3 is TGTGCCTGGAGTGTGATCGCAGGGGGCCGAGAGACCCAGTACTTC. This sequence encodes CAWSVIAGGRETQYF. The J gene is TRBJ2-5, the V gene TRBV30; TRBD1 agrees at 8 bases. This CDR3 has 15 amino acids. The V and J ends lost 0 bases and 4 bases, in that order; junction bases with no gene match: 7. In germline, CDR1 is GTSNPN, CDR2 SVGIG (reference sequence).

Here the CDR3 reads CASSEGGTVNEKLFF. The CDR3 nucleotides read TGTGCCAGCAGTGAAGGAGGGACAGTCAATGAAAAACTGTTTTTT. This chain uses TRBV2 with TRBJ1-4, with 7 positions matching TRBD1. The CDR3 is 15 residues long. The V gene's germline CDR1 is SNHLY and CDR2 FYNNEI. V shed 1 base and J 5 bases; nucleotides not matched to a gene: 4.